This TCR beta chain was identified in a study of blood T cells in healthy people across ages. General study points: A strong correlation was seen between TCR beta diversity and naive T cell percentage.

The CDR3 totals 14 residues. The V end lost 5 bases, the J end lost 4 bases, and 14 bases lay between the germline ends. Germline CDR1 and CDR2: MDHEN and SYDVKM. Each donor had around 11 milliliters of peripheral blood drawn. The sample holds a few counts of this clonotype. What it recognizes is unknown. For the second PCR, which ran for about 7 to 11 cycles, a sample-barcoded 5' primer and a J-beta primer mix were used. One entry per CDR3 protein results from TCRdb running MiXCR on the 5' RACE reads. The table has hundreds of thousands of distinct CDR3 sequences, roughly three fifths seen once. Sequenced sample: blood. This TCR was recovered from a man in his forties or fifties in good health. The gene calls are TRBV28 and TRBJ2-5; D is ambiguous. The CDR3 DNA reads TGTGCCAGCAGTCGTTTCGAGTACGGAGAGACCCAGTACTTC. This encodes CASSRFEYGETQYF.